Included here is one TCR beta chain sequence, with context. Its antigen is as yet unknown. This specimen comes from a study of T cell responses to AZD1222 COVID-19 vaccine. Findings and caveats of the study: Donors were largely white British and mainly female; clonal diversity was possibly underestimated. Among those given AZD1222, only five or six were seropositive at baseline.

The CDR3 runs 16 residues. Per germline, CDR1 SGHAT and CDR2 FQNNGV. V dropped 5 bases and J dropped 6; count of bases not matched to a gene: 12. Libraries were prepared by immunoSEQ multiplex PCR; TCRdb keeps only in-frame clonotypes and omits some of them. This table has roughly 170,000 clones, roughly nine tenths appearing once. V usage is TRBV11-2 and J usage is TRBJ2-1; TRBD2 matches at 8 bases. The receptor comes from an adult in good health. The sequencing here drew on peripheral blood, taken on day 0 of AZD1222 vaccination. CDR3 in DNA: TGTGCCAGCAGCCAAGGATCGGGGGGGCCGAGCAATGAGCAGTTCTTC. It encodes CASSQGSGGPSNEQFF.